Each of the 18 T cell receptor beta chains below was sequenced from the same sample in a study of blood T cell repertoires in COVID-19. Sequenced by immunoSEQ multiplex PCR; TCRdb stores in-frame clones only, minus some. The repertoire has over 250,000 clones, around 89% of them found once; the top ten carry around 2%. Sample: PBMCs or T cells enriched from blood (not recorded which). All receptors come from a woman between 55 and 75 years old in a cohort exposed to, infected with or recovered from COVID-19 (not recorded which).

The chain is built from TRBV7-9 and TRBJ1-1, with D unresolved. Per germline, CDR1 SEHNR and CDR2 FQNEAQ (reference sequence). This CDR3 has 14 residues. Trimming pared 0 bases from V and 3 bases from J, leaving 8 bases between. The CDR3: CASSLAVRDTEAFF. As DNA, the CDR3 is TGTGCCAGCAGCTTAGCAGTCCGAGACACTGAAGCTTTCTTT.

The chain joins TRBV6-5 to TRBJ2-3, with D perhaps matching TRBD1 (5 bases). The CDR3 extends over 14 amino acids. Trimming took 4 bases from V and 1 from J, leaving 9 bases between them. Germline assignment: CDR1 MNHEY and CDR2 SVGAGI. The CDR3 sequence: CASSLSQGTDTQYF. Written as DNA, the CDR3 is TGTGCCAGCAGTTTATCACAGGGCACAGATACGCAGTATTTT.

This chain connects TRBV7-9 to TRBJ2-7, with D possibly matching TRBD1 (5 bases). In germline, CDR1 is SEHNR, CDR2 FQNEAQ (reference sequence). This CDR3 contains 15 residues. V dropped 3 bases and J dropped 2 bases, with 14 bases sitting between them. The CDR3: CASSFPRTTTYEQYF. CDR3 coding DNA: TGTGCCAGCAGCTTTCCCCGGACAACAACCTACGAGCAGTACTTC.

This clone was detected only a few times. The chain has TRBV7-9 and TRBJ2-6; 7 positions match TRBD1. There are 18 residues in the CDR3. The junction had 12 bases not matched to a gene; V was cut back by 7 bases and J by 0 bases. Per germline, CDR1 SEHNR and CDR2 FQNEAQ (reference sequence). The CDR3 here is CASIRYGTEVSGANVLTF. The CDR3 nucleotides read TGTGCCAGCATCCGCTACGGGACAGAAGTCTCTGGGGCCAACGTCCTGACTTTC. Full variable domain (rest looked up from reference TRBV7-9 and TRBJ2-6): DTGVSQNPRHKITKRGQNVTFRCDPISEHNRLYWYRQTLGQGPEFLTYFQNEAQLEKSRLLSDRFSAERPKGSFSTLEIQRTEQGDSAMYLCASIRYGTEVSGANVLTFGAGSRLTVL.

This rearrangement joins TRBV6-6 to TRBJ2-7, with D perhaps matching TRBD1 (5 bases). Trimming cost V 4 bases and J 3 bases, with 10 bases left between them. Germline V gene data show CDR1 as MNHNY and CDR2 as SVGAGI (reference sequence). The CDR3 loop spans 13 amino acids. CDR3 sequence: CASSLDSLYEQYF. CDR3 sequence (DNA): TGTGCCAGCAGTTTAGACAGCCTCTACGAGCAGTACTTC.

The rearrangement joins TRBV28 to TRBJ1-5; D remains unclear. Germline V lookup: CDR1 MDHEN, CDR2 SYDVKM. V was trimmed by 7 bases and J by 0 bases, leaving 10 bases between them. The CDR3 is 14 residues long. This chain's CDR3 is CASTLTASNQPQHF. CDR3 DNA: TGTGCCAGCACCCTTACAGCTAGCAATCAGCCCCAGCATTTT. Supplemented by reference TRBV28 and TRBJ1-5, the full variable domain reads DVKVTQSSRYLVKRTGEKVFLECVQDMDHENMFWYRQDPGLGLRLIYFSYDVKMKEKGDIPEGYSVSREKKERFSLILESASTNQTSMYLCASTLTASNQPQHFGDGTRLSIL.

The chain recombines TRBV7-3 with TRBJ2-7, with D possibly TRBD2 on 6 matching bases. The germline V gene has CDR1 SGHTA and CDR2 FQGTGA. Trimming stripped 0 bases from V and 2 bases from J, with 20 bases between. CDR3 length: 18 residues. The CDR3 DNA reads TGTGCCAGCAGCTTAACTGGTAGCGGCCGTGGATCCACCTACGAGCAGTACTTC. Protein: CASSLTGSGRGSTYEQYF.

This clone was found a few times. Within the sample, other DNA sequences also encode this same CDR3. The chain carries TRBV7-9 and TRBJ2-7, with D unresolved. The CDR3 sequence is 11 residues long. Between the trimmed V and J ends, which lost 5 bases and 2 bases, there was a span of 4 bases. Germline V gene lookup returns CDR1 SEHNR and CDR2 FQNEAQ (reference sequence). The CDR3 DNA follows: TGTGCCAGCAGCCCTGCCTACGAGCAGTACTTC. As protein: CASSPAYEQYF.

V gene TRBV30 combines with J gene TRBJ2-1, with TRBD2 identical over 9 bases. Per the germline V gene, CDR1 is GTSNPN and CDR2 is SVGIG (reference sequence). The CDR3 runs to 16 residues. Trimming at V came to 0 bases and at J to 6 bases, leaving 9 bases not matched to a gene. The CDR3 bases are TGTGCCTGGAGTGTTCCACTAGCGGGTATTATCAATGAGCAGTTCTTC. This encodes CAWSVPLAGIINEQFF.

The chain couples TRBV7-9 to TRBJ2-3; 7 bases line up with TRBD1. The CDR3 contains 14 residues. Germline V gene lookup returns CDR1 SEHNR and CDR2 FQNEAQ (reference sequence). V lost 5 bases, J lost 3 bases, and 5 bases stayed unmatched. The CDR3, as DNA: TGTGCCAGCAGCGCACGACAGGGAACAGATACGCAGTATTTT. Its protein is CASSARQGTDTQYF.

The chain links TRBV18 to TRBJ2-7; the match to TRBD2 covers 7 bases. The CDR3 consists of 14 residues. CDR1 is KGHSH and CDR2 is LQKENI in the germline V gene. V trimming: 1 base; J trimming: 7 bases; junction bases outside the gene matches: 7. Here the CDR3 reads CASSPLSREAEQYF. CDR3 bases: TGTGCCAGCTCACCACTTAGTCGGGAGGCGGAGCAGTACTTC.

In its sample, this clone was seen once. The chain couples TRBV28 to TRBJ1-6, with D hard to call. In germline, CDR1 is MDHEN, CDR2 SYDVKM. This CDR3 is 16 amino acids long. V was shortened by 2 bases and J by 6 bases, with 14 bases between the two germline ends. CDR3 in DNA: TGTGCCAGCAGTTTACTTGGGGAGGTGGTTAATTCACCCCTCCACTTT. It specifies CASSLLGEVVNSPLHF.

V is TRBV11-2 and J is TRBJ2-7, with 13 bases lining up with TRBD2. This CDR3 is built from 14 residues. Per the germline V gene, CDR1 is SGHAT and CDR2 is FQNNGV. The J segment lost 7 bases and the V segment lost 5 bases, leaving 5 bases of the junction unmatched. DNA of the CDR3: TGTGCCAGCAGCCCGTGGACTAGCGGGGGAGAGCAGTACTTC. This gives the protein CASSPWTSGGEQYF.

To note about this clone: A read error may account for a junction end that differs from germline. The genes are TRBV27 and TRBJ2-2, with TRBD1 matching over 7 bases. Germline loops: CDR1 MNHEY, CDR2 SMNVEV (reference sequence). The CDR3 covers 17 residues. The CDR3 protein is CASSSNLEQGNAGELFF. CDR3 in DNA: TGTGCCAGCAGTTCGAACCTTGAACAGGGGAACGCCGGGGAGCTGTTTTTT.

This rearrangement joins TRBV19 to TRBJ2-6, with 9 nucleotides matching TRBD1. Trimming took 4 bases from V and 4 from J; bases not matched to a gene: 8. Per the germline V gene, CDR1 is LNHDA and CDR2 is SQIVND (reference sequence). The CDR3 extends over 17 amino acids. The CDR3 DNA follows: TGTGCCAGTAGTACCTCCGGGACAGGGACCGGGGCCAACGTCCTGACTTTC. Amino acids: CASSTSGTGTGANVLTF.

CDR3 residues: CASSSPTETYEQYF. The CDR3 DNA sequence: TGCGCCAGCAGCTCGCCGACAGAAACCTACGAGCAGTACTTC. The V gene is TRBV5-1, the J gene TRBJ2-7; a weak D match, TRBD1 (5 bases). V was trimmed by 3 bases and J by 2 bases, leaving 12 bases between them. This CDR3 spans 14 amino acids. The V gene's germline CDR1 is SGHRS and CDR2 YFSETQ.

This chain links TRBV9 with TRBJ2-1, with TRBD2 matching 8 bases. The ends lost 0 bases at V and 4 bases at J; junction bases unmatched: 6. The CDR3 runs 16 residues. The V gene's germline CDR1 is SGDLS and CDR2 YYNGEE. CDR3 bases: TGTGCCAGCAGCGTAGCTAGCACTAGCGGATACAATGAGCAGTTCTTC. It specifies CASSVASTSGYNEQFF.

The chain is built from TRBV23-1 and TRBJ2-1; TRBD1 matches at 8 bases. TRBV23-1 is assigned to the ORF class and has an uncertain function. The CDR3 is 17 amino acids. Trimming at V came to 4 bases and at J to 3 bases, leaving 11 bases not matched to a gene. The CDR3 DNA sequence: TGCGCCAGCAGTCGAGAAGTACGAGGACAGGGCTACAATGAGCAGTTCTTC. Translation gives CASSREVRGQGYNEQFF.